A selection of T cell receptor beta chains follows, all from one sample in a study of blood T cell repertoires in COVID-19. Profiling relied on immunoSEQ multiplex PCR, and the TCRdb table lists in-frame clones only, not all of them. The table records 150,000 to 250,000 clones, 85% to 95% of them present only once. Specimen: peripheral blood. The receptor source for this set is a man younger than 45 with COVID-19, enrolled during active disease. CDR3s include the opening cysteine and the closing phenylalanine or tryptophan. D genes are given only for firm matches. The size field is filled for only some rows; it gives once, few, many or a size class.

clone size: NA
V gene: TRBV10-3
D gene: TRBD1
J gene: TRBJ2-5
CDR3 DNA: TGTGCCATCAGTGAGTCGACAGGGATGGCCGAGACCCAGTACTTC
CDR3 protein: CAISESTGMAETQYF

clone size: NA
V gene: TRBV2
D gene: TRBD2
J gene: TRBJ2-1
CDR3 DNA: TGTGCCAGCAGTGTCGGAACTAGCGATGAGCAGTTCTTC
CDR3 protein: CASSVGTSDEQFF

clone size: NA
V gene: TRBV12-3/TRBV12-4
D gene: NA
J gene: TRBJ1-5
CDR3 DNA: TGTGCCAGCACTCTTGGTAGTTTTCAGCCCCAGCATTTT
CDR3 protein: CASTLGSFQPQHF

clone size: NA
V gene: TRBV16
D gene: TRBD1
J gene: TRBJ1-2
CDR3 DNA: TGTGCCAGCAGCCAATCGCGTAGTGGGACAGGGGAGAATTTCGGGGGCTACACCTTC
CDR3 protein: CASSQSRSGTGENFGGYTF

clone size: NA
V gene: TRBV30
D gene: TRBD1
J gene: TRBJ1-1
CDR3 DNA: TGTGCCTGGAGTGTCCAGGGGGCTAGTGGAGGGACTGAAGCTTTCTTT
CDR3 protein: CAWSVQGASGGTEAFF

clone size: NA
V gene: TRBV2
D gene: NA
J gene: TRBJ1-2
CDR3 DNA: TGTGCCAGCAGTGAAAATCGGGTGTATGGCTACACCTTC
CDR3 protein: CASSENRVYGYTF

clone size: NA
V gene: TRBV18
D gene: NA
J gene: TRBJ2-7
CDR3 DNA: TGTGCCAGCTCACCACCTGCACGGGCCTACGAGCAGTACTTC
CDR3 protein: CASSPPARAYEQYF

clone size: once
V gene: TRBV27
D gene: NA
J gene: TRBJ2-7
CDR3 DNA: TGTGCCAGCAGTTTAAAGATGGTTAGCAGCTACGAGCAGTACTTC
CDR3 protein: CASSLKMVSSYEQYF

clone size: NA
V gene: TRBV6-5
D gene: TRBD1
J gene: TRBJ1-1
CDR3 DNA: TGTGCCAGTGGCGCTCCCGGGACAGGGGTTGAAGCTTTCTTT
CDR3 protein: CASGAPGTGVEAFF

clone size: NA
V gene: TRBV19
D gene: NA
J gene: TRBJ1-3
CDR3 DNA: TGTGCCAGTAGTATTCAACAAACCTCTGGAAACACCATATATTTT
CDR3 protein: CASSIQQTSGNTIYF

clone size: NA
V gene: TRBV4-1
D gene: NA
J gene: TRBJ2-6
CDR3 DNA: TGCGCCAGCAGCCAAGCCCGGAGCTCTGGGGCCAACGTCCTGACTTTC
CDR3 protein: CASSQARSSGANVLTF

clone size: NA
V gene: TRBV12-3/TRBV12-4
D gene: NA
J gene: TRBJ1-4
CDR3 DNA: TGTGCCAGCAGTTTAACGGGGGAAAAACTGTTTTTT
CDR3 protein: CASSLTGEKLFF

clone size: NA
V gene: TRBV5-1
D gene: TRBD2
J gene: TRBJ2-1
CDR3 DNA: TGCGCCAGCAGCTTCTCCGGGACTAGTATTCGGCATGAGCAGTTCTTC
CDR3 protein: CASSFSGTSIRHEQFF

clone size: NA
V gene: TRBV27
D gene: TRBD2
J gene: TRBJ2-5
CDR3 DNA: TGTGCCAGCAGCCCCGGGACTAGCGGTAGAGAGACCCAGTACTTC
CDR3 protein: CASSPGTSGRETQYF

clone size: NA
V gene: TRBV19
D gene: TRBD1
J gene: TRBJ1-1
CDR3 DNA: TGTGCCAGTAGTATTCTTACAGGACAGGCGAACACTGAAGCTTTCTTT
CDR3 protein: CASSILTGQANTEAFF

clone size: NA
V gene: TRBV4-2
D gene: TRBD2
J gene: TRBJ2-2
CDR3 DNA: TGTGCCAGCAGCCAAGATCAGGGCGGACTAGCGGCTACCGGGGAGCTGTTTTTT
CDR3 protein: CASSQDQGGLAATGELFF

clone size: NA
V gene: TRBV3-1/TRBV3-2
D gene: NA
J gene: TRBJ1-5
CDR3 DNA: TGTGCCAGCAGCCAAGGGGGCGCAGATCAGCCCCAGCATTTT
CDR3 protein: CASSQGGADQPQHF

clone size: once
V gene: TRBV7-2
D gene: TRBD1
J gene: TRBJ1-6
CDR3 DNA: TGTGCCAGCAGCTCCACAGGGGTGACACCCCTCCACTTT
CDR3 protein: CASSSTGVTPLHF

clone size: NA
V gene: TRBV27
D gene: NA
J gene: TRBJ2-2
CDR3 DNA: TGTGCCAGCAGTTTACTGACCGGGGCCGGGGAGCTGTTTTTT
CDR3 protein: CASSLLTGAGELFF

clone size: once
V gene: TRBV13
D gene: NA
J gene: TRBJ1-1
CDR3 DNA: TGTGCCAGCAGCTCCCGAGGGTCATTGAACACTGAAGCTTTCTTT
CDR3 protein: CASSSRGSLNTEAFF

clone size: NA
V gene: TRBV20-1
D gene: NA
J gene: TRBJ2-3
CDR3 DNA: TGCAGTGCTCCTAGCACAGATACGCAGTATTTT
CDR3 protein: CSAPSTDTQYF

clone size: NA
V gene: TRBV11-2
D gene: TRBD1
J gene: TRBJ1-5
CDR3 DNA: TGTGCCAGCAGCCCCCGGGGGACAGGGGCCATCAATCAGCCCCAGCATTTT
CDR3 protein: CASSPRGTGAINQPQHF

clone size: once
V gene: TRBV10-3
D gene: NA
J gene: TRBJ1-3
CDR3 DNA: TGTGCCATCAGTGCCGACGGGGGAAACACCATATATTTT
CDR3 protein: CAISADGGNTIYF

clone size: NA
V gene: TRBV6-5
D gene: NA
J gene: TRBJ2-3
CDR3 DNA: TGTGCCAGCACGGAGTTCACAGATACGCAGTATTTT
CDR3 protein: CASTEFTDTQYF

clone size: NA
V gene: TRBV27
D gene: TRBD2
J gene: TRBJ2-1
CDR3 DNA: TGTGCCACCACTGACGGGATGGGACTAGCTTACAATGAGCAGTTCTTC
CDR3 protein: CATTDGMGLAYNEQFF

clone size: NA
V gene: TRBV7-9
D gene: NA
J gene: TRBJ1-4
CDR3 DNA: TGTGCCAGCAGCTTAGCGTTAGATGGACAAACACCTAATGAAAAACTGTTTTTT
CDR3 protein: CASSLALDGQTPNEKLFF

clone size: NA
V gene: TRBV10-2
D gene: TRBD2
J gene: TRBJ2-3
CDR3 DNA: TGCGCCAGCAGTGATACCCTGACTAGCGGGGGGGGGAGAGATACGCAGTATTTT
CDR3 protein: CASSDTLTSGGGRDTQYF

clone size: NA
V gene: TRBV5-6
D gene: TRBD1
J gene: TRBJ2-7
CDR3 DNA: TGTGCCAGCAGCCGTGACAGGGCCGAGCAGTACTTC
CDR3 protein: CASSRDRAEQYF

clone size: NA
V gene: TRBV5-1
D gene: NA
J gene: TRBJ2-7
CDR3 DNA: TGCGCCAGCAGCTCCACCACTTACCGGTACGAGCAGTACTTC
CDR3 protein: CASSSTTYRYEQYF

clone size: NA
V gene: TRBV5-4
D gene: NA
J gene: TRBJ1-2
CDR3 DNA: TGTGCCAGCAGCCCTGGGACAAAGGGCTACACCTTC
CDR3 protein: CASSPGTKGYTF

clone size: NA
V gene: TRBV11-2
D gene: NA
J gene: TRBJ2-2
CDR3 DNA: TGTGCCAGCAGCGCTGCGGGGAGCAACACCGGGGAGCTGTTTTTT
CDR3 protein: CASSAAGSNTGELFF

clone size: few
V gene: TRBV7-9
D gene: TRBD1
J gene: TRBJ1-1
CDR3 DNA: TGTGCCAGCAGCCCGATGGCGGGACAGGGAACTGAAGCTTTCTTT
CDR3 protein: CASSPMAGQGTEAFF

clone size: NA
V gene: TRBV18
D gene: NA
J gene: TRBJ2-5
CDR3 DNA: TGTGCCAGCTCACCCCTGTCACTGGCGGGGAACGTGGAGACCCAGTACTTC
CDR3 protein: CASSPLSLAGNVETQYF

clone size: NA
V gene: TRBV5-1
D gene: NA
J gene: TRBJ2-2
CDR3 DNA: TGCGCCAGCAGCTTGGTGAATCCGGGAGCGAACACCGGGGAGCTGTTTTTT
CDR3 protein: CASSLVNPGANTGELFF

clone size: once
V gene: TRBV11-2
D gene: TRBD1
J gene: TRBJ1-6
CDR3 DNA: TGTGCCAGCAGCTTAAGGACAGGGCGTAATTCACCCCTCCACTTT
CDR3 protein: CASSLRTGRNSPLHF